One and the same sample provided the 3 T cell receptor beta chains below, sequenced in a study of cytomegalovirus exposure and HLA in healthy donors. With 60 Vbeta and 13 Jbeta primers, the PCR was carried out. The protocol was immunoSEQ multiplex PCR, while the TCRdb copy is restricted to in-frame clones and leaves out a portion. The data hold over 200,000 clones, with approximately 84% observed a single time. Sequences were obtained from PBMCs. The receptors stem from a woman in her thirties or forties in good health and CMV-seronegative.

V usage is TRBV6-1 and J usage is TRBJ1-1; no reliable D call. The length of the CDR3 is 13 residues. Germline CDR1 and CDR2: MNHNS and SASEGT. V shed 6 bases and J shed 1 base, with 9 bases lying between them. The CDR3 region has the DNA TGTGCCAGCAGGTATGGGAGGAACACTGAAGCTTTCTTT. This codes for CASRYGRNTEAFF.

The chain carries TRBV5-4 and TRBJ1-1, with 7 bases identical to TRBD1. The CDR3 is made up of 14 amino acids. The germline CDR1 and CDR2 sequences are SGHNT and YYREEE (reference sequence). The J segment lost 7 bases and the V segment lost 2 bases, leaving 8 bases of the junction unmatched. CDR3 sequence: CASSFRGQTCEAFF. The CDR3 nucleotides are TGTGCCAGCAGCTTTCGGGGACAGACCTGTGAAGCTTTCTTT.

J is TRBJ2-3 and V is TRBV7-3; 8 bases align to TRBD1. The J segment lost 1 base and the V segment lost 5 bases, leaving 5 bases of the junction unmatched. Germline values: CDR1 SGHTA, CDR2 FQGTGA. The CDR3 consists of 15 residues. CDR3 loop: CASSEDRVGTDTQYF. In DNA form, the CDR3 reads TGTGCCAGCAGCGAGGACAGGGTTGGCACAGATACGCAGTATTTT.